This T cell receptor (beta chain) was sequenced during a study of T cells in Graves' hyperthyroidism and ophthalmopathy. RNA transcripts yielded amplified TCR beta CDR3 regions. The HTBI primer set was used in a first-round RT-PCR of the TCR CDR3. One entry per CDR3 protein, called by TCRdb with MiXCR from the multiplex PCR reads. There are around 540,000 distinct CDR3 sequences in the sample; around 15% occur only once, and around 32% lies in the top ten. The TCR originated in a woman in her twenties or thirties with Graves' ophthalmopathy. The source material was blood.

As DNA, the CDR3 is TGCAGCGTTGGGTCCCAATACGAGCAGTACTTC. Protein product: CSVGSQYEQYF. V is TRBV29-1 and J is TRBJ2-7, with D unclear. This CDR3 has 11 residues. Germline V gives CDR1 SQVTM, CDR2 ANQGSEA. V was shortened by 4 bases and J by 4 bases, with 8 bases between the two germline ends.